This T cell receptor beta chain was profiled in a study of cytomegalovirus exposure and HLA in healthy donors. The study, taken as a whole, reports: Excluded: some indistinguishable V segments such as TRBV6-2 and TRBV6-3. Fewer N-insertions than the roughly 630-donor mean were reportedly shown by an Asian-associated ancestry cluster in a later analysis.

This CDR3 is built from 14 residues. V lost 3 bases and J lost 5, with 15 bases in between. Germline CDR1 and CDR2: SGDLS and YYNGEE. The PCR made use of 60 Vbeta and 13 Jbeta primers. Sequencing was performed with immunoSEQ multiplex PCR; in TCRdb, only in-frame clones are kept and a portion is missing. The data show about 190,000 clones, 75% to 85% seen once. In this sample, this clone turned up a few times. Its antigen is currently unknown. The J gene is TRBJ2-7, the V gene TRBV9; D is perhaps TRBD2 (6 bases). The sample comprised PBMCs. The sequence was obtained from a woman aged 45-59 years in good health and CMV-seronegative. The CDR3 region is CASSGMRGGNEQYF. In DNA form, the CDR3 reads TGTGCCAGCAGCGGTATGAGGGGCGGGAACGAGCAGTACTTC.